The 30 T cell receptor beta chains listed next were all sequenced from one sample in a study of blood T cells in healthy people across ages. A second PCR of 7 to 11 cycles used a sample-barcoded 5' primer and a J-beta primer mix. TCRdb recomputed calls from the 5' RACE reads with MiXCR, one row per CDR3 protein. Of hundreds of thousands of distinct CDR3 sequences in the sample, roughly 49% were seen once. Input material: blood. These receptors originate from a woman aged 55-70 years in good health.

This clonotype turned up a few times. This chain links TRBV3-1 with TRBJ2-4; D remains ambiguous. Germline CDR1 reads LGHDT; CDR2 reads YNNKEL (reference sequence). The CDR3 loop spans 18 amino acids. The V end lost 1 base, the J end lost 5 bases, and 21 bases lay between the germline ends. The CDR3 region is CASSQVRSRMNRENIQYF. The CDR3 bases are TGTGCCAGCAGCCAAGTCAGGAGTCGCATGAACCGAGAAAACATTCAGTACTTC.

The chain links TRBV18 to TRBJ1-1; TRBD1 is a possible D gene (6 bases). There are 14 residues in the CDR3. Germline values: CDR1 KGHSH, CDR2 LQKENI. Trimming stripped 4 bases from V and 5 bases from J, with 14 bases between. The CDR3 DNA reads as TGTGCCAGCTCACTAAATAGGGGGGAAACTGAAGCTTTCTTT. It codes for CASSLNRGETEAFF.

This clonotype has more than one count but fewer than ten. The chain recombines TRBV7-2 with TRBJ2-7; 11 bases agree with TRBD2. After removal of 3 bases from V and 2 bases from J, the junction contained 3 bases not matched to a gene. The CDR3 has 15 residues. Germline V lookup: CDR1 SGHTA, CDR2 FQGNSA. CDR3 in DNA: TGTGCCAGCAGCTTTCTAGCGGGAGGCCCCTACGAGCAGTACTTC. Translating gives CASSFLAGGPYEQYF.

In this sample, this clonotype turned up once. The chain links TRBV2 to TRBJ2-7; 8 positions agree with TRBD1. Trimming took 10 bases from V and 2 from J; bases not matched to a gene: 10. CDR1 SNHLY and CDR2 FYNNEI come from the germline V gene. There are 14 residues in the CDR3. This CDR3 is CAIPRTGGPYEQYF. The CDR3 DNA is TGTGCCATCCCGCGTACAGGGGGACCCTACGAGCAGTACTTC.

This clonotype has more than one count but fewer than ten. This chain's CDR3 is CSASLFGMVVPYNEQFF. The CDR3, as DNA: TGCAGTGCTAGCCTCTTCGGGATGGTAGTTCCTTACAATGAGCAGTTCTTC. V is TRBV20-1 and J is TRBJ2-1; tentative D call: TRBD2 (5 bases). Germline lookup yields CDR1 DFQATT and CDR2 SNEGSKA (reference sequence). This CDR3 region has 17 residues. V was trimmed by 3 bases and J by 4 bases, leaving 22 bases between them.

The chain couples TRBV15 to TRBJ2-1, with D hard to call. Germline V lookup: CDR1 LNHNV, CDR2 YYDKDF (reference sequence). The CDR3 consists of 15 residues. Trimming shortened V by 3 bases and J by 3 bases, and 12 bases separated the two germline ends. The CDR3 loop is CATSSPGLVYNEQFF. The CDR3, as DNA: TGTGCCACCAGCAGTCCGGGTTTAGTCTACAATGAGCAGTTCTTC.

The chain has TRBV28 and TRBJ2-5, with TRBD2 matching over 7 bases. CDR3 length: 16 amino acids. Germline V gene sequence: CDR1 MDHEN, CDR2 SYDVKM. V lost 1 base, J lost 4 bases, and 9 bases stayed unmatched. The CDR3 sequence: CASSLLVSGRGETQYF. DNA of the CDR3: TGTGCCAGCAGTTTATTGGTATCTGGGAGGGGAGAGACCCAGTACTTC.

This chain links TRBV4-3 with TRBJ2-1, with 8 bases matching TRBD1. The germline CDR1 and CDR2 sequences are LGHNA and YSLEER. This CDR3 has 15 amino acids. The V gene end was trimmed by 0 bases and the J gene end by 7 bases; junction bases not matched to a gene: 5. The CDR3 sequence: CASSQDRTGRNEQFF. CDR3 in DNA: TGCGCCAGCAGCCAAGATCGGACAGGGAGGAATGAGCAGTTCTTC.

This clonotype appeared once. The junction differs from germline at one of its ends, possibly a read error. CDR3 sequence: CASSLSEGGANALTF. The CDR3 nucleotides read TGTGCCAGCAGTCTATCAGAAGGTGGGGCCAACGCCCTGACTTTC. The V gene is TRBV6-2 or TRBV6-3, the J gene TRBJ2-6; D possibly corresponds to TRBD1 (5 bases). The CDR3 is made up of 15 amino acids. Germline lookup yields CDR1 MNHEY and CDR2 SVGEGT.

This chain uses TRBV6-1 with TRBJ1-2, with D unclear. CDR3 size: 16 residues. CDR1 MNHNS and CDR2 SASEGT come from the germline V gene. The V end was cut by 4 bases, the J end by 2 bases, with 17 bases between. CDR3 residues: CASSGQWGVGNYGYTF. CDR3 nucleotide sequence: TGTGCCAGCAGTGGGCAGTGGGGTGTGGGCAACTATGGCTACACCTTC.

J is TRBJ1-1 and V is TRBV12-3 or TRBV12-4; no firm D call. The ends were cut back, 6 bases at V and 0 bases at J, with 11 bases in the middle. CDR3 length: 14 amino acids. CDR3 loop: CASSSRRVNTEAFF. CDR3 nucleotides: TGTGCCAGCAGCTCGAGGCGGGTGAACACTGAAGCTTTCTTT.

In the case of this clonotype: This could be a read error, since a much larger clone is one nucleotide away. CDR3 DNA: TGCAACGTTGAAGTCAGACCAACCCAGTACTTC. Translated: CNVEVRPTQYF. The genes are TRBV29-1 and TRBJ2-5; D is unresolved. From germline, CDR1 is SQVTM and CDR2 ANQGSEA. The CDR3 sequence is 11 residues long. Variable domain in full (rest from reference TRBV29-1 and TRBJ2-5): SAVISQKPSRDICQRGTSLTIQCQVDSQVTMMFWYRQQPGQSLTLIATANQGSEATYESGFVIDKFPISRPNLTFSTLTVSNMSPEDSSIYLCNVEVRPTQYFGPGTRLLVL.

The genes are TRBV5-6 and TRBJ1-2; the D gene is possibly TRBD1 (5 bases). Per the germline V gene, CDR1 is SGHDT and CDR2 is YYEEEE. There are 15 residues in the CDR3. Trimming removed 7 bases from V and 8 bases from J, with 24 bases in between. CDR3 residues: CASSAIIEGLGGYTF. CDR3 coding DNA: TGTGCCAGCTCCGCTATAATTGAGGGGCTGGGAGGCTACACCTTC.

This chain's CDR3 is CSGPGQGEGGTDTQYF. The CDR3 bases are TGCAGCGGACCCGGACAGGGGGAAGGTGGCACAGATACGCAGTATTTT. This sequence joins TRBV29-1 and TRBJ2-3; the match to TRBD1 covers 10 bases. CDR3 length: 16 residues. V lost 7 bases to trimming and J lost 1 base; unmatched junction nucleotides: 11. Germline CDR1 reads SQVTM; CDR2 reads ANQGSEA.

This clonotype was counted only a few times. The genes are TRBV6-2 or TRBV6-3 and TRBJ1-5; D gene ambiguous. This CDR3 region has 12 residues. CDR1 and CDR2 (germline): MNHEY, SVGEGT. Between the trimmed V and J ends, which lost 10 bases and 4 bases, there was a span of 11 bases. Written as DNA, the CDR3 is TGTGCCACCAAGTCGGGGAATCAGCCCCAGCATTTT. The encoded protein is CATKSGNQPQHF.

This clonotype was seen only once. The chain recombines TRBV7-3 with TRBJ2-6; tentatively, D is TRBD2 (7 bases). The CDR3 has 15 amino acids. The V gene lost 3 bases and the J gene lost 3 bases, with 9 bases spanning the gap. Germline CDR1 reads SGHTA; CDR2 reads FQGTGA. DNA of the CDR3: TGTGCCAGCAGCTTGGGGGGGCATGGGGCCAACGTCCTGACTTTC. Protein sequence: CASSLGGHGANVLTF.

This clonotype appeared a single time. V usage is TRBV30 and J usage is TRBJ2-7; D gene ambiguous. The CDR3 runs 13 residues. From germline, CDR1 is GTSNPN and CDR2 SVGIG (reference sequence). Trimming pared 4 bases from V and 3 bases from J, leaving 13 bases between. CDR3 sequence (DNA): TGTGCCTGGATGAGATTGGATGGCTACGAGCAGTACTTC. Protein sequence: CAWMRLDGYEQYF.

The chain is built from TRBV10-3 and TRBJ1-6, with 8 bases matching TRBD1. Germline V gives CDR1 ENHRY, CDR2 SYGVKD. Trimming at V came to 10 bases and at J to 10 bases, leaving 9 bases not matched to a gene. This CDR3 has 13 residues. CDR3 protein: CATRGDRTSPLHF. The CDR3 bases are TGTGCCACCAGGGGGGACAGGACCTCACCCCTCCACTTT.

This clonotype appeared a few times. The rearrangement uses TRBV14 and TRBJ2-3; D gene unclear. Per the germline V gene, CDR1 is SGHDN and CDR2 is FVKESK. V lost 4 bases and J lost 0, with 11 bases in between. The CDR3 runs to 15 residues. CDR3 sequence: CASSPPGRSTDTQYF. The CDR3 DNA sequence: TGTGCCAGCAGCCCCCCCGGTCGGAGCACAGATACGCAGTATTTT.

CDR3 DNA: TGTGCCAGCAGCCCCCCCGGGACTATGGTTTCCAATGAGCAGTTCTTC. Translating gives CASSPPGTMVSNEQFF. The V call is TRBV9, the J call TRBJ2-1; 7 bases match TRBD2. This CDR3 spans 16 amino acids. Germline V lookup: CDR1 SGDLS, CDR2 YYNGEE. Losses at the gene ends were 4 bases for V and 6 bases for J; bases not matched to a gene: 13.

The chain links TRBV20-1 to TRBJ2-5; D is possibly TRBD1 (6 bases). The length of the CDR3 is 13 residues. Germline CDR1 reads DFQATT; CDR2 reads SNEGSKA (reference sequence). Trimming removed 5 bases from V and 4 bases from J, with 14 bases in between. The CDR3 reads CSARGGAGETQYF. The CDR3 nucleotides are TGCAGTGCTCGAGGGGGTGCGGGAGAGACCCAGTACTTC.

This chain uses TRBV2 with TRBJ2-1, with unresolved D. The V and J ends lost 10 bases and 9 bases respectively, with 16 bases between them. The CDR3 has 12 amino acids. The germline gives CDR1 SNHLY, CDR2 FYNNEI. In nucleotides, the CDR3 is TGTGCCAACAGCCCGCCGTTAGGTGAGCAGTTCTTC. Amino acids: CANSPPLGEQFF.

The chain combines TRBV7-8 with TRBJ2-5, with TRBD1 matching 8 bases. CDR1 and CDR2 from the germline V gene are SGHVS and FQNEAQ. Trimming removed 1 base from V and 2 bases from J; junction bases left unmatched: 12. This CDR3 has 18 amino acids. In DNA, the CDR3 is TGTGCCAGCAGCTTAGAGGCCCTGACAGGGGTAAAACAAGAGACCCAGTACTTC. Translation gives CASSLEALTGVKQETQYF.

Written as DNA, the CDR3 is TGTGCCAGCAGTTACCGGGACACACAAAGTGGGGCGCAGTATTTT. The encoded protein is CASSYRDTQSGAQYF. V gene TRBV6-2 or TRBV6-3 combines with J gene TRBJ2-3; perhaps TRBD1 as D (6 bases). Trimming removed 2 bases from V and 10 bases from J, with 19 bases in between. The CDR3 sequence is 15 residues long. Germline-derived CDR1 and CDR2 are MNHEY and SVGEGT.

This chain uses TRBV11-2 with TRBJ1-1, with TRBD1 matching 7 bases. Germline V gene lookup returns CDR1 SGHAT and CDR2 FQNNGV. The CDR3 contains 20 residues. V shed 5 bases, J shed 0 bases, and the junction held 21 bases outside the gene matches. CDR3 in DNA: TGTGCCAGCAGCCCGAACCTTCTACCGGGACAGATAAAAATGAACACTGAAGCTTTCTTT. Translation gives CASSPNLLPGQIKMNTEAFF.

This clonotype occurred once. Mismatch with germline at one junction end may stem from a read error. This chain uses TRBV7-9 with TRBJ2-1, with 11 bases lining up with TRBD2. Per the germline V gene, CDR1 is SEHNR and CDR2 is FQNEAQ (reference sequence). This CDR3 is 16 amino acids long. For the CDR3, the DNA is TGTGCCAGCAGCTTAGTAGGGACTAGCGGCTACAATGAGCGGTTCTTC. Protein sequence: CASSLVGTSGYNERFF.

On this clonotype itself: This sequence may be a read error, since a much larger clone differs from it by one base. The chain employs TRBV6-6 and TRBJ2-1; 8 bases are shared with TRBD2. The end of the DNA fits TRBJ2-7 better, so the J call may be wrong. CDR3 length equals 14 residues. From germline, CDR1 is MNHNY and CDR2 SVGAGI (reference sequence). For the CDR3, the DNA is TGTGCCAGCAAATTTGCGGGAGGTGACAATGAGCAGTACTTC. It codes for CASKFAGGDNEQYF.

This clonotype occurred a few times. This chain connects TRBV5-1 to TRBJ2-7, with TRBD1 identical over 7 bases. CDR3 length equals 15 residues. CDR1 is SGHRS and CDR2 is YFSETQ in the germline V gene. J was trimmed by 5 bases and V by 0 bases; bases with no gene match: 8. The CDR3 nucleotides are TGCGCCAGCAGCTTGGAAGCCGACAGGGCCCACGAGCAGTACTTC. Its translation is CASSLEADRAHEQYF.

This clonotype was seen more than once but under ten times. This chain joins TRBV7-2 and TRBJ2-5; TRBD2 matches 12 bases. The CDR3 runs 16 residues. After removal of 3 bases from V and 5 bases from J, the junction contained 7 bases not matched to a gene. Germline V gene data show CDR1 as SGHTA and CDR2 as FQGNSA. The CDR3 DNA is TGTGCCAGCAGCTTCAAGACTAGCGGGAGTCGGGAGACCCAGTACTTC. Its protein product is CASSFKTSGSRETQYF.

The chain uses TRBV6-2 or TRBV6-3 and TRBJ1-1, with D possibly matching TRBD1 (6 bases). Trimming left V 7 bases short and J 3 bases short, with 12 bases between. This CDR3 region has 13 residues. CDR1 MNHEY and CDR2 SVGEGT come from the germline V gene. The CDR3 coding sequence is TGTGCCAGCATACGGGGGGGCTACACTGAAGCTTTCTTT. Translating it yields CASIRGGYTEAFF.